A single sample gave rise to the 29 T cell receptor beta chains below, sequenced in a study of cytomegalovirus exposure and HLA in healthy donors. PCR amplification relied on 60 Vbeta primers (plus 13 Jbeta primers). Clones were read by immunoSEQ multiplex PCR, and TCRdb kept only the in-frame ones, dropping some. Found here are about 93,000 clones, over 65% of them singletons; the top ten hold about 3.8%. Sequenced sample: PBMCs. The receptor source for this set is a man aged 45-65 years in good health and CMV-seronegative.

The chain uses TRBV2 and TRBJ2-7, with 7 bases aligning to TRBD2. Looked up from germline, CDR1 is SNHLY and CDR2 is FYNNEI. The CDR3 is made up of 15 amino acids. The ends lost 3 bases at V and 2 bases at J; junction bases unmatched: 7. The CDR3 sequence is CASSDQRDYTYEQYF. The DNA for the CDR3 is TGTGCCAGCAGTGATCAGCGGGACTATACCTACGAGCAGTACTTC.

The sample holds a few counts of this clone. The chain carries TRBV19 and TRBJ2-1, with 11 bases lining up with TRBD2. The CDR3 totals 15 residues. With 5 bases clipped from V and 10 bases from J, the junction kept 10 bases outside the gene matches. The germline gives CDR1 LNHDA, CDR2 SQIVND (reference sequence). The CDR3 region is CASSVTSGDYAEQFF. CDR3 nucleotides: TGTGCCAGTAGTGTGACTAGCGGGGACTACGCGGAGCAGTTCTTC.

This chain connects TRBV5-4 to TRBJ2-2; 11 bases are a match to TRBD2. J gave up 1 base and V 5 bases, and 1 base lay outside the gene matches. CDR3 length equals 15 residues. Per the germline V gene, CDR1 is SGHNT and CDR2 is YYREEE (reference sequence). CDR3 bases: TGTGCCAGCAGACTAGCGGGGGTGAACACCGGGGAGCTGTTTTTT. Its protein is CASRLAGVNTGELFF.

The chain combines TRBV7-3 with TRBJ2-1, with 7 bases fitting TRBD2. V lost 2 bases, J lost 5 bases, and 15 bases stayed unmatched. CDR1 and CDR2 from the germline V gene are SGHTA and FQGTGA. The CDR3 extends over 18 amino acids. CDR3 residues: CASSLLVGLAVRHNEQFF. The CDR3 DNA follows: TGTGCCAGCAGCTTATTGGTGGGGCTAGCGGTTCGGCACAATGAGCAGTTCTTC.

The CDR3 coding sequence is TGCGCCAGCAGCTTGGGAGGATCCGGGACTAGCGGGAGGGATAGGTACCAAGAGACCCAGTACTTC. It specifies CASSLGGSGTSGRDRYQETQYF. The chain joins TRBV5-1 to TRBJ2-5; 16 nucleotides match TRBD2. J was trimmed by 0 bases and V by 0 bases; bases with no gene match: 14. This CDR3 spans 22 amino acids. Germline V CDR1 and CDR2: SGHRS, YFSETQ.

The genes are TRBV27 and TRBJ2-1; D perhaps matches TRBD1 (6 bases). From germline, CDR1 is MNHEY and CDR2 SMNVEV (reference sequence). V lost 0 bases to trimming and J lost 4 bases, with 7 bases between them. The CDR3 has 14 amino acids. This CDR3 reads CASSLSQGYNEQFF. For the CDR3, the DNA is TGTGCCAGCAGTTTATCACAGGGTTACAATGAGCAGTTCTTC.

The rearrangement joins TRBV9 to TRBJ1-1; D might be TRBD1 (5 bases). Trimming left V 0 bases short and J 0 bases short, with 9 bases between. There are 15 residues in the CDR3. Per germline, CDR1 SGDLS and CDR2 YYNGEE. The CDR3 spells CASSVEGAMNTEAFF. The DNA for the CDR3 is TGTGCCAGCAGCGTAGAAGGGGCTATGAACACTGAAGCTTTCTTT.

This chain joins TRBV29-1 and TRBJ2-2; 8 positions match TRBD2. The V gene end was trimmed by 2 bases and the J gene end by 6 bases; junction bases not matched to a gene: 11. The CDR3 loop spans 16 amino acids. In germline, CDR1 is SQVTM, CDR2 ANQGSEA. As DNA, the CDR3 is TGCAGCGTTGAAATACTATTGGCTAGCGGGCCCGGGGAGCTGTTTTTT. Translating it yields CSVEILLASGPGELFF.

The CDR3 region is CAISLGQGGDNEQFF. Written as DNA, the CDR3 is TGTGCCATCAGTCTGGGACAGGGTGGGGACAATGAGCAGTTCTTC. This sequence joins TRBV10-3 and TRBJ2-1; TRBD1 matches at 9 bases. Per the germline V gene, CDR1 is ENHRY and CDR2 is SYGVKD. This CDR3 comprises 15 residues. J was trimmed by 5 bases and V by 5 bases; bases with no gene match: 7.

This chain uses TRBV7-3 with TRBJ2-1; tentative D call: TRBD2 (5 bases). CDR3 length equals 15 residues. The V gene's germline CDR1 is SGHTA and CDR2 FQGTGA. The V and J ends lost 5 bases and 7 bases respectively, with 18 bases between them. Here the CDR3 DNA reads TGTGCCAGCAGCCCAACCGGGGATATAAGGAATGAGCAGTTCTTC. This translates into CASSPTGDIRNEQFF.

The rearrangement joins TRBV5-1 to TRBJ1-5; D might be TRBD1 (5 bases). Germline CDR1 reads SGHRS; CDR2 reads YFSETQ. V shed 4 bases and J shed 1 base, with 12 bases lying between them. The CDR3 length is 15 residues. The CDR3 region is CASSLWGGSNQPQHF. CDR3 in DNA: TGCGCCAGCAGCCTCTGGGGGGGGAGCAATCAGCCCCAGCATTTT. The full variable domain, with the rest looked up from reference TRBV5-1 and TRBJ1-5, is KAGVTQTPRYLIKTRGQQVTLSCSPISGHRSVSWYQQTPGQGLQFLFEYFSETQRNKGNFPGRFSGRQFSNSRSEMNVSTLELGDSALYLCASSLWGGSNQPQHFGDGTRLSIL.

V is TRBV2 and J is TRBJ2-3; 11 nucleotides match TRBD2. V shed 5 bases, J shed 3 bases, and the junction held 7 bases outside the gene matches. This CDR3 has 16 amino acids. Looked up from germline, CDR1 is SNHLY and CDR2 is FYNNEI. The CDR3 sequence is CASSRIGTSGTDTQYF. CDR3 coding DNA: TGTGCCAGCAGTCGTATTGGGACTAGCGGAACAGATACGCAGTATTTT.

The chain links TRBV19 to TRBJ2-7; 12 bases fit TRBD2. The CDR3 loop spans 14 amino acids. Germline lookup yields CDR1 LNHDA and CDR2 SQIVND (reference sequence). V lost 9 bases and J lost 3; bases outside the gene matches: 6. The CDR3 spells CASGLAGNLYEQYF. As DNA, the CDR3 is TGTGCCAGCGGACTAGCGGGAAACCTCTACGAGCAGTACTTC.

The chain couples TRBV15 to TRBJ2-7, with TRBD2 identical over 7 bases. Germline V CDR1 and CDR2: LNHNV, YYDKDF (reference sequence). The V gene end was trimmed by 1 base and the J gene end by 5 bases; junction bases not matched to a gene: 2. There are 13 residues in the CDR3. In DNA, the CDR3 is TGTGCCACCAGCAGAGGCGGGAGCGACGAGCAGTACTTC. It codes for CATSRGGSDEQYF.

The rearrangement uses TRBV7-3 and TRBJ2-3; D perhaps matches TRBD1 (5 bases). This CDR3 is built from 14 residues. Germline CDR1 is SGHTA and CDR2 is FQGTGA. V was pared by 1 base and J by 3 bases, with 8 bases between. The CDR3 bases are TGTGCCAGCAGCTTAAGCCCAGGGACAGATACGCAGTATTTT. Residues: CASSLSPGTDTQYF. Looking up the rest from reference TRBV7-3 and TRBJ2-3 gives the full variable domain: GAGVSQTPSNKVTEKGKYVELRCDPISGHTALYWYRQSLGQGPEFLIYFQGTGAADDSGLPNDRFFAVRPEGSVSTLKIQRTERGDSAVYLCASSLSPGTDTQYFGPGTRLTVL.

The V gene is TRBV4-3, the J gene TRBJ2-1; TRBD2 matches 7 bases. Per germline, CDR1 LGHNA and CDR2 YSLEER. The CDR3 spans 17 residues. V dropped 0 bases and J dropped 6; count of bases not matched to a gene: 11. CDR3 sequence reads: CASSQDSAAGTLNEQFF. Here the CDR3 DNA reads TGCGCCAGCAGCCAAGATTCCGCAGCGGGAACGCTCAATGAGCAGTTCTTC.

The V and J genes are TRBV5-6 and TRBJ2-7; 8 bases fit TRBD1. This CDR3 is 12 amino acids long. With V trimmed by 4 bases and J by 6 bases, 3 bases remained unmatched. Per the germline V gene, CDR1 is SGHDT and CDR2 is YYEEEE. The DNA of the CDR3 is TGTGCCAGCAGCACGACAGGGGTCGAGCAGTACTTC. As protein: CASSTTGVEQYF.

V and J are TRBV9 and TRBJ2-7; perhaps TRBD2 as D (6 bases). CDR1 is SGDLS, CDR2 YYNGEE, per germline. This CDR3 is 12 amino acids long. Trimming removed 7 bases at V and 7 bases at J, with 15 bases between. Here the CDR3 DNA reads TGTGCCAGCGGTAGCGGCGCTGGAGAGCAGTACTTC. This sequence encodes CASGSGAGEQYF.

The chain has TRBV5-8 and TRBJ2-1; D unclear. CDR3 size: 13 residues. CDR1 and CDR2 from the germline V gene are SGHTS and YDEGEE. V lost 4 bases to trimming and J lost 4 bases, with 9 bases between them. The CDR3 DNA reads TGTGCCAGCAGCCGAGACTCGTACAATGAGCAGTTCTTC. It codes for CASSRDSYNEQFF.

The rearrangement links TRBV7-2 to TRBJ1-3, with a weak D call TRBD1 (6 bases). V gave up 0 bases and J gave up 4 bases, with 13 bases separating them. Germline V lookup: CDR1 SGHTA, CDR2 FQGNSA. This CDR3 spans 16 amino acids. The CDR3 protein is CASSLAGQGNGNTIYF. Written as DNA, the CDR3 is TGTGCCAGCAGCTTAGCGGGGCAGGGGAACGGAAACACCATATATTTT.

In this sample, this clone turned up once. The chain carries TRBV6-6 and TRBJ2-2, with 10 bases that match TRBD1. The germline gives CDR1 MNHNY, CDR2 SVGAGI (reference sequence). The V gene end was trimmed by 5 bases and the J gene end by 7 bases; junction bases not matched to a gene: 7. The length of the CDR3 is 15 residues. The CDR3 nucleotides are TGTGCCAGCAGTCGTAGACAGGGGGCGAACGGGGAGCTGTTTTTT. Protein: CASSRRQGANGELFF.

CDR3 DNA sequence: TGTGCCAGCAGCCAGACTGACGAGCAGTACTTC. It specifies CASSQTDEQYF. The rearrangement joins TRBV6-6 to TRBJ2-7; D gene ambiguous. V was cut by 6 bases and J by 5 bases, with 8 bases left in between. This CDR3 has 11 amino acids. Germline V gene data show CDR1 as MNHNY and CDR2 as SVGAGI (reference sequence).

The chain combines TRBV21-1 with TRBJ2-7; TRBD2 is taken as the D call from the table, unchecked against the DNA. TRBV21-1 is marked as a pseudogene. This CDR3 comprises 16 residues. CDR3 coding DNA: TGTGCCAGCAGCAAAAGAAGGGTTTCGGAGGGATACGAGCAGTACTTC. This sequence encodes CASSKRRVSEGYEQYF.

The chain is built from TRBV9 and TRBJ2-1; TRBD1 might be the D (6 bases). The CDR3 sequence is 17 residues long. The germline V gene encodes CDR1 SGDLS and CDR2 YYNGEE. V lost 2 bases, J lost 5 bases, and 20 bases lay in between. The CDR3: CASSVHPTGRRDNEQFF. The CDR3 bases are TGTGCCAGCAGCGTTCACCCTACAGGGAGACGTGACAATGAGCAGTTCTTC.

About this clone: One junction end does not reproduce the germline sequence, and a read error may be involved. This sequence joins TRBV7-9 and TRBJ1-5; 10 bases fit TRBD1. CDR3 length equals 14 residues. Germline V gene sequence: CDR1 SEHNR, CDR2 FQNEAQ (reference sequence). CDR3 coding DNA: TGTTCCAGCAGCTCGACAGGGGGCTTGCAGCCCCAGCATTTT. Its protein product is CSSSSTGGLQPQHF.

The rearrangement joins TRBV10-3 to TRBJ2-7, with D tentatively TRBD1 (6 bases). The V gene's germline CDR1 is ENHRY and CDR2 SYGVKD. The CDR3 runs to 13 residues. V was shortened by 3 bases and J by 2 bases, with 8 bases between the two germline ends. The CDR3 DNA is TGTGCCATCAGTGAACAGGGAACCTACGAGCAGTACTTC. As protein: CAISEQGTYEQYF.

This clone was picked up many times. This chain uses TRBV5-6 with TRBJ2-7; 11 nucleotides line up with TRBD2. CDR1 and CDR2 from the germline V gene are SGHDT and YYEEEE. V lost 1 base to trimming and J lost 3 bases; unmatched junction nucleotides: 3. The CDR3 runs 15 residues. CDR3 sequence reads: CASSLTGLAVYEQYF. Written as DNA, the CDR3 is TGTGCCAGCAGCTTGACGGGACTAGCGGTCTACGAGCAGTACTTC.

For the CDR3, the DNA is TGTGCCAGCTCACCACTGGCAGGATTCACCGGGGAGCTGTTTTTT. Translation: CASSPLAGFTGELFF. The V and J genes are TRBV18 and TRBJ2-2; D remains ambiguous. The CDR3 spans 15 residues. The germline V gene encodes CDR1 KGHSH and CDR2 LQKENI. V was pared by 1 base and J by 4 bases, with 10 bases between.

The V and J genes are TRBV30 and TRBJ1-2, with 7 bases aligning to TRBD1. CDR3 length equals 17 residues. J lost 4 bases, V lost 2 bases, and 16 bases had no gene match. Germline V gene sequence: CDR1 GTSNPN, CDR2 SVGIG (reference sequence). CDR3 bases: TGTGCCTGGAGTTTATTCTTAGCAGGGGGAACGGGCTATGGCTACACCTTC. The encoded protein is CAWSLFLAGGTGYGYTF.